The rows below give T cell receptor beta chains drawn from one sample of a study of CD8+ T cells in alopecia areata. Profiling relied on immunoSEQ multiplex PCR, and the TCRdb table lists in-frame clones only, not all of them. The table has approximately 280,000 clones, more than 45% seen once. This sample comprised CD4+ T cells sorted from blood, obtained at week 24, from a patient treated with tofacitinib. These TCRs come from a human donor with alopecia areata. The CDR3 runs from the conserved cysteine through the conserved F or W. D genes are given only for firm matches. Size is stated for part of the rows, as once, few or many counts, or as a class when the clone is expanded.

D gene: NA; J gene: TRBJ2-1; clone size: once; V gene: TRBV15; CDR3 protein: CATSRARHDLDEQFF; CDR3 DNA: TGTGCCACCAGCAGAGCTAGACACGACTTGGATGAGCAGTTCTTC
D gene: TRBD2; J gene: TRBJ2-5; clone size: NA; V gene: TRBV23-1; CDR3 protein: CASSQLMGGGSTETQYF; CDR3 DNA: TGCGCCAGCAGCCAACTGATGGGCGGGGGGTCGACAGAGACCCAGTACTTC
D gene: TRBD1; J gene: TRBJ2-1; clone size: few; V gene: TRBV4-1; CDR3 protein: CASSQDQQGAQLSYNEQFF; CDR3 DNA: TGCGCCAGCAGCCAAGATCAGCAGGGGGCCCAACTCTCCTACAATGAGCAGTTCTTC
D gene: NA; J gene: TRBJ1-1; clone size: NA; V gene: TRBV27; CDR3 protein: CASSWSLLNTEAFF; CDR3 DNA: TGTGCCAGCAGCTGGAGCCTATTGAACACTGAAGCTTTCTTT
D gene: TRBD1; J gene: TRBJ2-5; clone size: few; V gene: TRBV9; CDR3 protein: CASSVAGTVGETQYF; CDR3 DNA: TGTGCCAGCAGCGTAGCTGGGACAGTCGGCGAGACCCAGTACTTC
D gene: NA; J gene: TRBJ2-7; clone size: NA; V gene: TRBV6-5; CDR3 protein: CASSFGRGYEQYF; CDR3 DNA: TGTGCCAGCAGTTTTGGCAGGGGATACGAGCAGTACTTC
D gene: NA; J gene: TRBJ1-2; clone size: NA; V gene: TRBV28; CDR3 protein: CASSSATGSGYTF; CDR3 DNA: TGTGCCAGCAGTTCCGCAACGGGTTCCGGCTACACCTTC
D gene: NA; J gene: TRBJ1-6; clone size: NA; V gene: TRBV19; CDR3 protein: CASSIEGYSPLHF; CDR3 DNA: TGTGCCAGTAGTATAGAAGGCTATTCACCCCTCCACTTT
D gene: NA; J gene: TRBJ2-3; clone size: NA; V gene: TRBV5-5; CDR3 protein: CASSLGDTQYF; CDR3 DNA: TGTGCCAGCAGCTTGGGAGATACGCAGTATTTT
D gene: NA; J gene: TRBJ1-1; clone size: NA; V gene: TRBV5-1; CDR3 protein: CASSLGIMNTEAFF; CDR3 DNA: TGCGCCAGCAGCTTGGGAATTATGAACACTGAAGCTTTCTTT
D gene: NA; J gene: TRBJ2-3; clone size: NA; V gene: TRBV5-1; CDR3 protein: CASSLELSDTQYF; CDR3 DNA: TGCGCCAGCAGCTTGGAGCTGTCCGATACGCAGTATTTT
D gene: NA; J gene: TRBJ1-2; clone size: NA; V gene: TRBV6-1; CDR3 protein: CASSDRANYGYTF; CDR3 DNA: TGTGCCAGCAGTGACAGAGCTAACTATGGCTACACCTTC
D gene: NA; J gene: TRBJ1-1; clone size: NA; V gene: TRBV30; CDR3 protein: CAWKRSNTEAFF; CDR3 DNA: TGTGCCTGGAAGAGGTCGAACACTGAAGCTTTCTTT
D gene: NA; J gene: TRBJ2-7; clone size: NA; V gene: TRBV27; CDR3 protein: CASSLGEPGGRYEQYF; CDR3 DNA: TGTGCCAGCAGTTTGGGTGAACCCGGAGGGCGTTACGAGCAGTACTTC
D gene: NA; J gene: TRBJ1-6; clone size: NA; V gene: TRBV5-1; CDR3 protein: CASSERTTSDSPLHF; CDR3 DNA: TGCGCCAGCAGCGAAAGGACAACTTCGGATTCACCCCTCCACTTT
D gene: TRBD1; J gene: TRBJ1-2; clone size: once; V gene: TRBV30; CDR3 protein: CAWSRDRDYGYTF; CDR3 DNA: TGTGCCTGGAGTAGGGACAGGGATTATGGCTACACCTTC
D gene: NA; J gene: TRBJ2-1; clone size: few; V gene: TRBV30; CDR3 protein: CAWGRDGISSYNEQFF; CDR3 DNA: TGTGCCTGGGGTCGGGACGGAATAAGCTCCTACAATGAGCAGTTCTTC
D gene: NA; J gene: TRBJ2-7; clone size: many; V gene: TRBV28; CDR3 protein: CASSLTTTFDTVGQYF; CDR3 DNA: TGTGCCAGCAGTCTCACAACTACCTTTGACACCGTCGGGCAGTACTTC
D gene: TRBD2; J gene: TRBJ2-1; clone size: NA; V gene: TRBV7-2; CDR3 protein: CASSLVSGGPNEQFF; CDR3 DNA: TGTGCCAGCAGCTTAGTCAGCGGGGGACCCAATGAGCAGTTCTTC
D gene: NA; J gene: TRBJ2-5; clone size: NA; V gene: TRBV2; CDR3 protein: CASSDQGRETQYF; CDR3 DNA: TGTGCCAGCAGTGACCAGGGTCGAGAGACCCAGTACTTC
D gene: NA; J gene: TRBJ1-4; clone size: few; V gene: TRBV6-5; CDR3 protein: CARGQGHEKLFF; CDR3 DNA: TGTGCCAGAGGGCAGGGCCATGAAAAACTGTTTTTT
D gene: NA; J gene: TRBJ2-3; clone size: few; V gene: TRBV4-1; CDR3 protein: CASSQDPYTDTQYF; CDR3 DNA: TGCGCCAGCAGCCAGGATCCGTACACAGATACGCAGTATTTT
D gene: NA; J gene: TRBJ1-6; clone size: NA; V gene: TRBV5-1; CDR3 protein: CASSLVSLSSYNSPLHF; CDR3 DNA: TGCGCCAGCAGCTTGGTCTCTCTGAGCTCCTATAATTCACCCCTCCACTTT